This T cell receptor beta chain was captured in a study of cytomegalovirus exposure and HLA in healthy donors. This CDR3 has 16 amino acids. With 1 base clipped from V and 3 bases from J, the junction kept 10 bases outside the gene matches. CDR1 SQVTM and CDR2 ANQGSEA come from the germline V gene. Overall study findings and caveats: With later analysis, a missense DCLRE1C variant became linked to TCR beta V- and J-gene trimming.

PCR employed 60 Vbeta and 13 Jbeta primers. In the original analysis: About 11 million of the 60 million to 90 million unique TCR beta chains counted in a later analysis were shared. Only in-frame clones appear in the TCRdb table, and some are missing; sequencing was by immunoSEQ multiplex PCR. V and J calls and clone size are copied from that table; D and trimming were computed from the DNA. This sample has around 110,000 clones, with about 70% found just once. A single count supports this clone. Antigen unknown. This clonotype was sampled from a woman in her 30s in good health and CMV-seronegative. The gene calls are TRBV29-1 and TRBJ1-1; TRBD1 agrees at 8 bases. Specimen: PBMCs. The CDR3 region has the DNA TGCAGCGTTGAAGGGTTATCAGGGGGCGCGTACACTGAAGCTTTCTTT. Translating gives CSVEGLSGGAYTEAFF.